The 32 T cell receptor beta chains given below trace back to one sample, sequenced in a study of CD8 T cells in Susac syndrome. RNA, at roughly 0.5 to 1 ug, was reverse transcribed with random hexamers. TCRdb re-derived calls from the immunoSEQ multiplex PCR reads in MiXCR, one entry per CDR3 protein. The sample holds about 110,000 distinct CDR3 sequences, roughly 95% seen once. The sample consisted of CD4+ T cells from PBMCs. These receptors were collected from a human donor in good health.

A single count supports this clonotype. This chain joins TRBV28 and TRBJ1-5; TRBD1 agrees at 7 bases. The CDR3 is 13 amino acids. Germline loops: CDR1 MDHEN, CDR2 SYDVKM. The V and J ends lost 8 bases and 3 bases, in that order; junction bases with no gene match: 4. The CDR3 here is CASCGQVNQPQHF. As DNA, the CDR3 is TGTGCCAGCTGCGGACAGGTCAATCAGCCCCAGCATTTT. Supplemented by reference TRBV28 and TRBJ1-5, the full variable domain reads DVKVTQSSRYLVKRTGEKVFLECVQDMDHENMFWYRQDPGLGLRLIYFSYDVKMKEKGDIPEGYSVSREKKERFSLILESASTNQTSMYLCASCGQVNQPQHFGDGTRLSIL.

The V call is TRBV2, the J call TRBJ1-4, with no clear D. Germline assignment: CDR1 SNHLY and CDR2 FYNNEI. The CDR3 contains 14 residues. V was pared by 5 bases and J by 7 bases, with 14 bases between. The CDR3 reads CASSPVRVREKLFF. The CDR3 DNA is TGTGCCAGCAGTCCCGTAAGGGTCCGTGAAAAACTGTTTTTT.

This chain uses TRBV19 with TRBJ1-2; 8 bases fit TRBD1. Germline loops: CDR1 LNHDA, CDR2 SQIVND (reference sequence). J gave up 2 bases and V 6 bases, and 5 bases lay outside the gene matches. The CDR3 is 14 amino acids. The CDR3 DNA is TGTGCCAGTAGCCGACAGGGGACCAACTATGGCTACACCTTC. Translation gives CASSRQGTNYGYTF.

The rearrangement uses TRBV7-9 and TRBJ2-1, with TRBD1 identical over 7 bases. This CDR3 comprises 15 residues. Germline values: CDR1 SEHNR, CDR2 FQNEAQ (reference sequence). V trimming: 3 bases; J trimming: 7 bases; junction bases outside the gene matches: 9. The CDR3 loop is CASSFAGQVVNEQFF. CDR3 coding DNA: TGTGCCAGCAGCTTCGCAGGACAGGTTGTAAATGAGCAGTTCTTC.

As concerns this clonotype: An end of the junction differs from the germline gene, which may be a read error. CDR3 loop: CASSPFQGAGYEQYF. The CDR3 DNA reads TGTGCTAGCAGCCCATTTCAGGGGGCCGGGTACGAGCAGTACTTC. This chain links TRBV7-7 with TRBJ2-7; 8 nucleotides line up with TRBD1. Germline V gene sequence: CDR1 SSHAT, CDR2 FNYEAQ (reference sequence). This CDR3 is built from 15 residues.

The V gene is TRBV4-1, the J gene TRBJ1-2; D uncertain. There are 15 residues in the CDR3. V was shortened by 0 bases and J by 4 bases, with 12 bases between the two germline ends. Germline CDR1 and CDR2: MGHRA and YSYEKL. This CDR3 reads CASSQEEVGSYGYTF. CDR3 DNA: TGCGCCAGCAGCCAAGAAGAAGTGGGAAGCTATGGCTACACCTTC.

The chain has TRBV14 and TRBJ2-5; D unclear. Germline V gene sequence: CDR1 SGHDN, CDR2 FVKESK. The CDR3 has 13 amino acids. Trimming removed 4 bases at V and 1 base at J, with 7 bases between. The CDR3 loop reads CASSRTSQETQYF. Written as DNA, the CDR3 is TGTGCCAGCAGCCGTACCTCCCAAGAGACCCAGTACTTC.

The chain recombines TRBV2 with TRBJ1-5; TRBD1 is a possible D gene (6 bases). The CDR3 length is 17 residues. In germline, CDR1 is SNHLY, CDR2 FYNNEI. V gave up 7 bases and J gave up 0 bases, with 19 bases separating them. This chain's CDR3 is CASTLVGASYSNQPQHF. CDR3 DNA: TGTGCCAGCACCCTTGTGGGGGCGAGCTATAGCAATCAGCCCCAGCATTTT.

This clonotype appeared once. The chain recombines TRBV12-3 or TRBV12-4 with TRBJ2-2; 9 bases are a match to TRBD2. Germline trimming cut 5 bases from V and 2 bases from J; bases unmatched to any gene: 12. The CDR3 covers 18 residues. The CDR3 spells CASSRGRVGTVNTGELFF. The CDR3 region has the DNA TGTGCCAGCAGTCGCGGGAGGGTCGGTACGGTCAACACCGGGGAGCTGTTTTTT.

This chain joins TRBV4-1 and TRBJ2-6; D remains unclear. The CDR3 is 19 residues long. V was clipped by 1 base and J by 2 bases, with 18 bases between them. Germline loops: CDR1 MGHRA, CDR2 YSYEKL. Here the CDR3 reads CASSQGRVATSPGANVLTF. The CDR3 region has the DNA TGCGCCAGCAGCCAAGGACGGGTTGCGACGTCCCCTGGGGCCAACGTCCTGACTTTC.

This rearrangement joins TRBV2 to TRBJ1-2, with D tentatively TRBD1 (5 bases). The CDR3 covers 13 residues. The germline V gene has CDR1 SNHLY and CDR2 FYNNEI. In nucleotides, the CDR3 is TGTCTTCAGCAAAGACAGCGGGGATCTGGCTACACCTTC. Translating gives CLQQRQRGSGYTF.

This clonotype turned up a few times. The chain carries TRBV3-1 and TRBJ2-2; D ambiguous. V was pared by 4 bases and J by 1 base, with 4 bases between. Per the germline V gene, CDR1 is LGHDT and CDR2 is YNNKEL (reference sequence). The CDR3 has 13 amino acids. The DNA for the CDR3 is TGTGCCAGCAGCCGGGGGAACACCGGGGAGCTGTTTTTT. Protein: CASSRGNTGELFF.

The V call is TRBV10-3, the J call TRBJ2-5; the D call may be TRBD1 or TRBD2 (6 bases each). Germline CDR1 and CDR2: ENHRY and SYGVKD. V was pared by 5 bases and J by 5 bases, with 12 bases between. CDR3 length: 13 residues. The CDR3 sequence is CAISPQGGETQYF. The CDR3 DNA sequence: TGTGCCATCAGTCCACAGGGAGGCGAGACCCAGTACTTC.

The gene calls are TRBV18 and TRBJ1-2; D not certain. CDR3 length equals 14 residues. Trimming removed 0 bases from V and 6 bases from J, with 11 bases in between. Germline-derived CDR1 and CDR2 are KGHSH and LQKENI. CDR3: CASSPPSLAHGYTF. The CDR3 bases are TGTGCCAGCTCACCACCGAGTTTGGCTCATGGCTACACCTTC.

V gene TRBV20-1 combines with J gene TRBJ2-1; TRBD2 matches at 9 bases. Per germline, CDR1 DFQATT and CDR2 SNEGSKA (reference sequence). CDR3 length: 16 residues. V was pared by 2 bases and J by 8 bases, with 13 bases of the junction left unmatched. DNA of the CDR3: TGCAGTGCTAGAAATTCCTCGGGACTAGCACTCTATGAGCAGTTCTTC. This gives the protein CSARNSSGLALYEQFF.

The J gene is TRBJ2-5, the V gene TRBV5-5; TRBD1 or TRBD2 may be the D gene (5 bases each). CDR3 length: 12 amino acids. V was pared by 6 bases and J by 1 base, with 7 bases between. Germline V gives CDR1 SGHKS, CDR2 YYEKEE (reference sequence). The CDR3 protein is CASTGTQETQYF. Here the CDR3 DNA reads TGTGCCAGCACGGGGACCCAAGAGACCCAGTACTTC.

This CDR3 is CSARGGPAPYEQYF. The CDR3 nucleotides are TGCAGTGCTAGAGGGGGACCAGCTCCCTACGAGCAGTACTTC. This chain links TRBV20-1 with TRBJ2-7, with D perhaps being TRBD1 or TRBD2 (5 bases each). Germline V CDR1 and CDR2: DFQATT, SNEGSKA (reference sequence). Trimming took 1 base from V and 2 from J, leaving 12 bases between them. The CDR3 length is 14 residues.

The sample holds a few counts of this clonotype. The V gene is TRBV7-2, the J gene TRBJ2-5; 7 bases align to TRBD1. The trim removed 1 base at V and 4 bases at J, leaving 3 bases unmatched. From germline, CDR1 is SGHTA and CDR2 FQGNSA. The CDR3 consists of 14 residues. Here the CDR3 reads CASSLGAGGETQYF. The DNA of the CDR3 is TGTGCCAGCAGCTTAGGTGCAGGGGGAGAGACCCAGTACTTC.

The chain recombines TRBV20-1 with TRBJ2-4; 8 bases map to TRBD2. J gave up 7 bases and V 7 bases, and 9 bases lay outside the gene matches. Germline-derived CDR1 and CDR2 are DFQATT and SNEGSKA (reference sequence). The CDR3 runs to 13 residues. The CDR3 loop reads CSVDGGAGNIQYF. In DNA form, the CDR3 reads TGCAGTGTGGACGGGGGGGCCGGGAACATTCAGTACTTC.

The chain recombines TRBV6-5 with TRBJ2-5; D remains unclear. CDR1 and CDR2 from the germline V gene are MNHEY and SVGAGI. This CDR3 region has 12 residues. The V end lost 8 bases, the J end lost 2 bases, and 9 bases lay between the germline ends. CDR3: CASGPKQETQYF. The CDR3 DNA reads as TGTGCCAGCGGGCCTAAACAAGAGACCCAGTACTTC.

V usage is TRBV19 and J usage is TRBJ2-7, with D possibly being TRBD1 (5 bases). CDR1 and CDR2 from the germline V gene are LNHDA and SQIVND (reference sequence). Between the trimmed V and J ends, which lost 6 bases and 6 bases, there was a span of 15 bases. The CDR3 length is 13 residues. CDR3 protein: CASSGRAGFEQYF. The CDR3 DNA reads TGTGCCAGTAGCGGCAGGGCCGGGTTCGAGCAGTACTTC. Full variable domain (missing parts from reference TRBV19 and TRBJ2-7): DGGITQSPKYLFRKEGQNVTLSCEQNLNHDAMYWYRQDPGQGLRLIYYSQIVNDFQKGDIAEGYSVSREKKESFPLTVTSAQKNPTAFYLCASSGRAGFEQYFGPGTRLTVT.

This chain connects TRBV6-5 to TRBJ2-5; 9 nucleotides match TRBD2. Per germline, CDR1 MNHEY and CDR2 SVGAGI. The CDR3 contains 14 residues. V dropped 5 bases and J dropped 3; count of bases not matched to a gene: 4. For the CDR3, the DNA is TGTGCCAGCAGTCCAAGGACTAGCGAAGAGACCCAGTACTTC. As protein: CASSPRTSEETQYF.

As DNA, the CDR3 is TGTGCCAGCAGTCCCTCACGGGAATCCTACGAGCAGTACTTC. Translation gives CASSPSRESYEQYF. The chain carries TRBV27 and TRBJ2-7; the D gene is possibly TRBD2 (5 bases). Germline-derived CDR1 and CDR2 are MNHEY and SMNVEV (reference sequence). The V end lost 5 bases, the J end lost 1 base, and 12 bases lay between the germline ends. CDR3 length: 14 amino acids.

The chain is built from TRBV11-2 and TRBJ2-7; a weak D match, TRBD2 (7 bases). V lost 5 bases to trimming and J lost 2 bases, with 31 bases between them. This CDR3 has 20 residues. CDR1 and CDR2 (germline): SGHAT, FQNNGV. The CDR3 bases are TGTGCCAGCAGCCCCATAAAGCGGGGACGGGACACCGGGGGTCCCTACGAGCAGTACTTC. It specifies CASSPIKRGRDTGGPYEQYF.

V is TRBV12-3 or TRBV12-4 and J is TRBJ2-7; D remains unclear. V lost 8 bases, J lost 2 bases, and 16 bases lay in between. This CDR3 has 14 amino acids. The CDR3 sequence: CASRQSSYTYEQYF. CDR3 bases: TGTGCCAGCCGTCAGTCGTCCTACACCTACGAGCAGTACTTC.

The chain links TRBV29-1 to TRBJ2-7; a weak D match, TRBD1 (6 bases). This CDR3 has 11 residues. V was shortened by 7 bases and J by 4 bases, with 11 bases between the two germline ends. In germline, CDR1 is SQVTM, CDR2 ANQGSEA. CDR3 sequence reads: CSARTEYEQYF. In nucleotides, the CDR3 is TGCAGCGCCCGGACAGAGTACGAGCAGTACTTC.

This clonotype was counted between two and nine times. The V gene is TRBV20-1, the J gene TRBJ2-5; possible D gene TRBD1, 6 bases. The CDR3 covers 12 residues. With 5 bases removed from V and 7 bases from J, the gap between germline ends came to 14 bases. CDR1 is DFQATT, CDR2 SNEGSKA, per germline (reference sequence). CDR3 loop: CSAPDRHGTQYF. The DNA for the CDR3 is TGCAGTGCTCCCGACAGGCACGGGACCCAGTACTTC.

The sample holds one count of this clonotype. This chain's CDR3 is CAWTSWGGSQPQHF. CDR3 coding DNA: TGTGCCTGGACCTCCTGGGGAGGCAGTCAGCCCCAGCATTTT. This chain connects TRBV30 to TRBJ1-5; D remains unclear. The V end was cut by 4 bases, the J end by 6 bases, with 16 bases between. The germline gives CDR1 GTSNPN, CDR2 SVGIG (reference sequence). The CDR3 loop spans 14 amino acids.

This clonotype came up once. The chain is built from TRBV6-5 and TRBJ2-5; 7 bases line up with TRBD2. The CDR3 covers 16 residues. Trimming cost V 0 bases and J 2 bases; bases outside gene matches: 6. Per the germline V gene, CDR1 is MNHEY and CDR2 is SVGAGI. The CDR3 nucleotides read TGTGCCAGCAGTTACTCTAGCCGAGCGGGGCAAGAGACCCAGTACTTC. Amino acid sequence: CASSYSSRAGQETQYF.

The chain links TRBV5-1 to TRBJ2-1; D not certain. There are 15 residues in the CDR3. V lost 5 bases to trimming and J lost 0 bases, with 12 bases between them. The germline gives CDR1 SGHRS, CDR2 YFSETQ. The CDR3: CASSQDGSSYNEQFF. CDR3 coding DNA: TGCGCCAGCAGTCAGGACGGTAGCTCCTACAATGAGCAGTTCTTC.

The rearrangement uses TRBV6-1 and TRBJ2-7; D call uncertain. CDR3 length: 13 amino acids. Trimming removed 7 bases at V and 2 bases at J, with 12 bases between. Looked up from germline, CDR1 is MNHNS and CDR2 is SASEGT. The CDR3 is CASNPGSTYEQYF. Written as DNA, the CDR3 is TGTGCCAGCAATCCCGGGTCCACCTACGAGCAGTACTTC.

This clonotype showed up just once. The chain links TRBV25-1 to TRBJ2-6, with unresolved D. This CDR3 region has 17 residues. The ends were cut back, 3 bases at V and 2 bases at J, with 14 bases in the middle. In germline, CDR1 is MGHDK, CDR2 SYGVNS. This chain's CDR3 is CASSDYGRTTGANVLTF. The CDR3, as DNA: TGTGCCAGCAGTGACTACGGACGGACCACTGGGGCCAACGTCCTGACTTTC.